This TCR beta chain was identified in a study of OX40 agonist ivuxolimab in advanced cancers. General study points: In general, CD8+ T cells held more expanded clones than CD4+ did, on average. There was clonal expansion of CD4+ and CD8+ blood T cells by week 6 at 0.1 to 3.0 mg/kg.

Produced via immunoSEQ multiplex PCR; TCRdb's table is partial and in-frame only. The table includes 10,000 to 15,000 clones, roughly 80% detected once. With 3 bases clipped from V and 5 bases from J, the junction kept 12 bases outside the gene matches. Germline assignment: CDR1 LNHDA and CDR2 SQIVND (reference sequence). The CDR3 totals 17 residues. Points on this clone: Its antigen is not identified.

The V and J genes are TRBV19 and TRBJ2-3; 9 bases match TRBD1. This specimen was CD4+ or CD8+ T cells sorted from blood, taken in a trial of the OX40 agonist ivuxolimab. This TCR was recovered from an adult with an advanced solid tumor such as melanoma, head and neck, liver or kidney cancer. CDR3 region: CASSMGWDRASGDTQYF. The CDR3 nucleotides are TGTGCCAGTAGTATGGGGTGGGACAGGGCGTCCGGAGATACGCAGTATTTT.